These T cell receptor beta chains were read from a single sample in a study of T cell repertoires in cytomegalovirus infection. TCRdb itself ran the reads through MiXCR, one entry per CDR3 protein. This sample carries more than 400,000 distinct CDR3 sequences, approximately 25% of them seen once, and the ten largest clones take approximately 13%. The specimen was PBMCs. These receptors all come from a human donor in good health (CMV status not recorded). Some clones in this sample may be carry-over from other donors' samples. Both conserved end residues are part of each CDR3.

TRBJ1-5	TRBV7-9	CASSGREGGDSNQPQHF
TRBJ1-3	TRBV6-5	CASSPGSLPGNTIYF
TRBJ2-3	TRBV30	CAWSTRTSGRGSDTQYF
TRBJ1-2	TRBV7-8	CASSVIQGARGYTF
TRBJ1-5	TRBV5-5	CASSLADRDYQPQHF
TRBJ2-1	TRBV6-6	CASSPRTRLLANYNEQFF
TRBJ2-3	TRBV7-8	CASSLEAVQGSRDTQYF
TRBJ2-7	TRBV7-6	CASSSGWGETIYEQYF
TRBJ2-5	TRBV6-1	CASSPSGETQYF
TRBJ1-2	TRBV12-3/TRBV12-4	CASSLTGADYTF
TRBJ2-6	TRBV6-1	CASRWRAGANVLTF
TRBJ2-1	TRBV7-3	CASSRRREREHLSHNEQFF
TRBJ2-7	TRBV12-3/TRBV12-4	CASSFTSGASYEQYF
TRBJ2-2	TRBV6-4	CASRREYTGELFF
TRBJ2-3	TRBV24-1	CATGWSRDDTQYF
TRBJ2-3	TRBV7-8	CASSLVEADTQYF
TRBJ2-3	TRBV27	CASSFGQTSTDTQYF
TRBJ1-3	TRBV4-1	CASSQVRGPSGNTIYF
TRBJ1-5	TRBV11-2	CASRSATSSNQPQHF
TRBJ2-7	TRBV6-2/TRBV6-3	CASSYSSSSYEQYF
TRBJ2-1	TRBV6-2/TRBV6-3	CASSGRLAVNYNEQFF
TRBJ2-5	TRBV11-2	CASSRPGGLAGAETQYF
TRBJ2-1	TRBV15	CATSGQDRNEQFF
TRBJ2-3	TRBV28	CASSFGLLGTSTDTQYF
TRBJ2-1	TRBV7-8	CASSLGTGLAGGNEQFF
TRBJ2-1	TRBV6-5	CASSHPGTSLNEQFF
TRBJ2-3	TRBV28	CASSQLAGEASTDTQYF
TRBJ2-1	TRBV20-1	CSARAGVWGQGYSSSYNEQFF
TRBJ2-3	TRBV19	CASSIGPSTDTQYF
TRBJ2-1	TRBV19	CATQRDYNEQFF
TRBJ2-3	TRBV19	CASTQAGGTDTQYF
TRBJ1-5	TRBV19	CATRWGLSDNQPQHF
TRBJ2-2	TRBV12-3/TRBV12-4	CASSPQGTIPGELFF
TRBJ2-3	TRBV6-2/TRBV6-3	CASSYSGPTTDTQYF
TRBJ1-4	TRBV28	CASRQGTASNEKLFF
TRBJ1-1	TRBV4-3	CASSQDTRGKNTEAFF
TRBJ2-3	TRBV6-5	CASRKTLTSATDTQYF
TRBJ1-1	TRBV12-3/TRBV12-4	CASSLFRTNTEAFF
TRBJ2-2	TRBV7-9	CASSFGPSVNTGELFF
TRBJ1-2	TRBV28	CASSTHYGYTF
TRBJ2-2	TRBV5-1	CASSVTGTSGSDITGELFF
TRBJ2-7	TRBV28	CASSPGGGYGEQYF
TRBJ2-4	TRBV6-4	CASTITGAEAKNIQYF
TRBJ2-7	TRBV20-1	CSASRGSGRFGEQYF
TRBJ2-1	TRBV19	CASRRPGQGSYNEQFF
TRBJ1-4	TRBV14	CASSRGTNEKLFF
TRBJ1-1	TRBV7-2	CASSPGQGLNTEALF
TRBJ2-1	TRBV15	CATRPPGPSNEQFF
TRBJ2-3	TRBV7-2	CASSLGGSGRTDTQYF
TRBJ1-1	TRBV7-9	CASSQGGWSGNTEAFF
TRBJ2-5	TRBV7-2	CASSLARTGIPNRETQYF
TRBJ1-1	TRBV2	CASSEHQGGTEAFF
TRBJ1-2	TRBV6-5	CASSYGGRQGNGYTF
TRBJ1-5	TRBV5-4	CASSLAPGMGQPQHF
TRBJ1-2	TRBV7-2	CASSLARSDRNRRANYGYTF
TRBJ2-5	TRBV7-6	CASSLDFLAGQETQYF
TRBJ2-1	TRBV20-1	CSASGLAGGPYNEQFF
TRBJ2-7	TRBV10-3	CAISESKDQRYF
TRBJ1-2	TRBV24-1	CATSDSGGIYGYTF